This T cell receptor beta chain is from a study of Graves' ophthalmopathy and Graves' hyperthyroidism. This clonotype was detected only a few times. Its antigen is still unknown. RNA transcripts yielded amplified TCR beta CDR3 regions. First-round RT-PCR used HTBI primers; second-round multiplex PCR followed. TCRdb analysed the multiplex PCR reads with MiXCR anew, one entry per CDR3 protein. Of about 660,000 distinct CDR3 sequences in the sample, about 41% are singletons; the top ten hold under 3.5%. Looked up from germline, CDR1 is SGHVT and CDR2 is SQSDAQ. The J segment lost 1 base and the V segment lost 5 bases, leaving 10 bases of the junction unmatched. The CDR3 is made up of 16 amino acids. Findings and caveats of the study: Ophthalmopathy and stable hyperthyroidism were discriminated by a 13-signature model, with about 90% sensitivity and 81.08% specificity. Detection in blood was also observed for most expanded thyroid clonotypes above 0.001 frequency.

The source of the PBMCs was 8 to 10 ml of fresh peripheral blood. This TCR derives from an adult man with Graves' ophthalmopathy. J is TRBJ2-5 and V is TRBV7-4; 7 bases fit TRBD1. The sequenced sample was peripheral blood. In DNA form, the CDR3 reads TGTGCCAGCAGCACCCCACGAGGGGGCCTCCAAGAGACCCAGTACTTC. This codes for CASSTPRGGLQETQYF.